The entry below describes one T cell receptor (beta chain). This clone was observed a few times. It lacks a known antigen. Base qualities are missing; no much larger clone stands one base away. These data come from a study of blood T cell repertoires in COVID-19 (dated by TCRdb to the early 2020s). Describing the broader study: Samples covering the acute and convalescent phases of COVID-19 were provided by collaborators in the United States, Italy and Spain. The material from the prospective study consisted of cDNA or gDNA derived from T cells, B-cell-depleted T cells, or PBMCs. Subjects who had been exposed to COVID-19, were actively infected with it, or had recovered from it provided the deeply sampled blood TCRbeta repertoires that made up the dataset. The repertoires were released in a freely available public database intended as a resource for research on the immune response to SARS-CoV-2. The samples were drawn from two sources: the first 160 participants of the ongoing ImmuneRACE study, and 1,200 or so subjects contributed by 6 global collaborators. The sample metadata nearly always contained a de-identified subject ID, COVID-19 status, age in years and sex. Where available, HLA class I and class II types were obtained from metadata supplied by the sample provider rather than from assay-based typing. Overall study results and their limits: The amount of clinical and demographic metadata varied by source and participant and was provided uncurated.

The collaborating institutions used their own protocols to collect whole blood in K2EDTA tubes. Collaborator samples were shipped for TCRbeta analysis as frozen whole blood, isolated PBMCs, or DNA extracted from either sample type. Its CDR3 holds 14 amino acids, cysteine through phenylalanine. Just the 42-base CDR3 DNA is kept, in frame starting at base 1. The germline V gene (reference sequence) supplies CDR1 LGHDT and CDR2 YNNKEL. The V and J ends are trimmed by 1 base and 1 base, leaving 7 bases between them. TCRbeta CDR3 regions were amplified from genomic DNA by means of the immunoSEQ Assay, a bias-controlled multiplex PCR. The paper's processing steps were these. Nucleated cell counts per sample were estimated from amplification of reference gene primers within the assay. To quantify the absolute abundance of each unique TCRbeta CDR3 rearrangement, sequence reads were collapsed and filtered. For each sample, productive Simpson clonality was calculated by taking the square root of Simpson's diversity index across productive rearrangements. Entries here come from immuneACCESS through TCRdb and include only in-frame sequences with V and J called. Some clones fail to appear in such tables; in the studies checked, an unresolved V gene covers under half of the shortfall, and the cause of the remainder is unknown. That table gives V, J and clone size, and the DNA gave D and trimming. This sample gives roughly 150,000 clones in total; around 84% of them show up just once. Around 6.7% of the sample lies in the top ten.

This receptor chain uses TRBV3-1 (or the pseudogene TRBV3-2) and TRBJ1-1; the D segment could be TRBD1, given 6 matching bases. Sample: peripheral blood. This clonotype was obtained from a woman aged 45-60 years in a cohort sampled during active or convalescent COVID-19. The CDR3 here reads CASSQADRNTEAFF. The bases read TGTGCCAGCAGCCAAGCGGACAGGAACACTGAAGCTTTCTTT.